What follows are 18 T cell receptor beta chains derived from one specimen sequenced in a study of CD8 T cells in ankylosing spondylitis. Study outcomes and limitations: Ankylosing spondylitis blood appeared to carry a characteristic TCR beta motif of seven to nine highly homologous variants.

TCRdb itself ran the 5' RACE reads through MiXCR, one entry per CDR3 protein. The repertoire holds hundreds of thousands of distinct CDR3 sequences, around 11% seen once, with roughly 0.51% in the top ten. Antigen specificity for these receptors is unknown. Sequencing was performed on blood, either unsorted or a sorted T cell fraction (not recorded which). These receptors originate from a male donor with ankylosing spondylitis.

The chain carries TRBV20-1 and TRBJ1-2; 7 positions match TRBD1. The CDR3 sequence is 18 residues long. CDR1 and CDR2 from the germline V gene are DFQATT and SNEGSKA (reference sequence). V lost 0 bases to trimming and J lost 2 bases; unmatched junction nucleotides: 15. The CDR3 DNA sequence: TGCAGTGCTAGAGATGAGGCCGACAGGGTACAGGGGAACTATGGCTACACCTTC. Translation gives CSARDEADRVQGNYGYTF.

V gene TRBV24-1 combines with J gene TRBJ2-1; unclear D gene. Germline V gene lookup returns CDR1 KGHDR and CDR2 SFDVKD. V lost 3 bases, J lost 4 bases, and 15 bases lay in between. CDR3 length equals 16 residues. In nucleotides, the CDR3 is TGTGCCACCAGTGATCAAGTTCACGGGCCATACAATGAGCAGTTCTTC. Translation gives CATSDQVHGPYNEQFF.

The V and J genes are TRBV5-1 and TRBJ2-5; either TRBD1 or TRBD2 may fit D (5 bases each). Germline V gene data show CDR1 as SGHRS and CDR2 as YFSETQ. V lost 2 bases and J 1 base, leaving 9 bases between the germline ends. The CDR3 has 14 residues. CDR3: CASSFAGTQETQYF. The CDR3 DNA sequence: TGCGCCAGCAGCTTCGCCGGGACCCAAGAGACCCAGTACTTC. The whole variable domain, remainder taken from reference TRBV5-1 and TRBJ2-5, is KAGVTQTPRYLIKTRGQQVTLSCSPISGHRSVSWYQQTPGQGLQFLFEYFSETQRNKGNFPGRFSGRQFSNSRSEMNVSTLELGDSALYLCASSFAGTQETQYFGPGTRLLVL.

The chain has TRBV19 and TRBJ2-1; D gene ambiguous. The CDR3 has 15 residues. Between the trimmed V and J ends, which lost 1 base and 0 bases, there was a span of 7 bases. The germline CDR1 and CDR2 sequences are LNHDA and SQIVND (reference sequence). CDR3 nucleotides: TGTGCCAGTAGTATAGGCCTGAGCTCCTACAATGAGCAGTTCTTC. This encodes CASSIGLSSYNEQFF.

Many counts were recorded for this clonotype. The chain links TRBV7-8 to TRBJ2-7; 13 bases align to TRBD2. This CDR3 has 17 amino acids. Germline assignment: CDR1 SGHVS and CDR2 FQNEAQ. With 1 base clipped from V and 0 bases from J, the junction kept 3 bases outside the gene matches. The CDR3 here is CASSLGTSGSFSYEQYF. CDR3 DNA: TGTGCCAGCAGCTTAGGGACTAGCGGGAGTTTCTCCTACGAGCAGTACTTC. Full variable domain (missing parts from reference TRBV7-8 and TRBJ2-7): GAGVSQSPRYKVAKRGQDVALRCDPISGHVSLFWYQQALGQGPEFLTYFQNEAQLDKSGLPSDRFFAERPEGSVSTLKIQRTQQEDSAVYLCASSLGTSGSFSYEQYFGPGTRLTVT.

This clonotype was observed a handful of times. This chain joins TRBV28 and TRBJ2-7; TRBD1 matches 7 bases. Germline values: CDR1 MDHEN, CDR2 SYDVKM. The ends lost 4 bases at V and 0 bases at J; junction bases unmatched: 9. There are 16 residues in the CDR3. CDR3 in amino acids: CASSSSGTAISYEQYF. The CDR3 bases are TGTGCCAGCAGTTCATCCGGGACAGCGATCTCCTACGAGCAGTACTTC.

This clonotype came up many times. The CDR3 reads CSVEPSGRDNEQFF. The CDR3 nucleotides are TGCAGCGTTGAACCTAGCGGGAGGGACAATGAGCAGTTCTTC. This chain joins TRBV29-1 and TRBJ2-1; 12 bases agree with TRBD2. The CDR3 contains 14 residues. The V gene's germline CDR1 is SQVTM and CDR2 ANQGSEA. V shed 2 bases, J shed 5 bases, and the junction held 1 base outside the gene matches.

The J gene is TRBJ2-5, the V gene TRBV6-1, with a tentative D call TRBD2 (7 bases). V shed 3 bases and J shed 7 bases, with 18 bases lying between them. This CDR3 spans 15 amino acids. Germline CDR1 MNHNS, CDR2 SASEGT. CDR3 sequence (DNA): TGTGCCAGCAGTGACAAAACAGGGACTACCAGGACCCAGTACTTC. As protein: CASSDKTGTTRTQYF.

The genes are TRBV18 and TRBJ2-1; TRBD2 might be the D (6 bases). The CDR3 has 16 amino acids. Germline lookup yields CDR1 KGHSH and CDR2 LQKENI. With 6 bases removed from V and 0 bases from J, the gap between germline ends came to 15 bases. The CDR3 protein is CASSPWTKSSYNEQFF. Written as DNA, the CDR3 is TGTGCCAGCTCGCCCTGGACTAAGAGCTCCTACAATGAGCAGTTCTTC.

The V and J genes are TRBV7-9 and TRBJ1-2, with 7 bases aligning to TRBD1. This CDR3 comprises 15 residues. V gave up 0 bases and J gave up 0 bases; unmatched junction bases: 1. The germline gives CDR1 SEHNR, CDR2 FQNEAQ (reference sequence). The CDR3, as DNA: TGTGCCAGCAGCTTAGCACAGGGGACTAACTATGGCTACACCTTC. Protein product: CASSLAQGTNYGYTF.

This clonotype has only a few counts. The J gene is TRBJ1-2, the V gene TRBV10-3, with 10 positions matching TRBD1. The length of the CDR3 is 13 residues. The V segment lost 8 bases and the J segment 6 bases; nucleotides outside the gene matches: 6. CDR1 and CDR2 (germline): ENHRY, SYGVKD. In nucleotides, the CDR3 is TGTGCCATCGGCGGGACAGGGGACGATGGCTACACCTTC. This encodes CAIGGTGDDGYTF.

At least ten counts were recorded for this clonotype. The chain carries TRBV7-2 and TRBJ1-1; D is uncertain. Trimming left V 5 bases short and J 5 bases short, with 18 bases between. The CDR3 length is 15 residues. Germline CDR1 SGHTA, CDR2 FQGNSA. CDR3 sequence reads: CASSPGADRHTEAFF. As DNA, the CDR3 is TGTGCCAGCAGCCCAGGCGCGGATAGGCATACTGAAGCTTTCTTT.

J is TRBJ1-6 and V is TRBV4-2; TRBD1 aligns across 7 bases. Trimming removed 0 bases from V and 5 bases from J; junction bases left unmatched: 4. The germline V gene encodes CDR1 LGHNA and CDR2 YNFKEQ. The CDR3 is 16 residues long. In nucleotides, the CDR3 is TGTGCCAGCAGCCAAGAGATGACAGGGCATAATTCACCCCTCCACTTT. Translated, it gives CASSQEMTGHNSPLHF.

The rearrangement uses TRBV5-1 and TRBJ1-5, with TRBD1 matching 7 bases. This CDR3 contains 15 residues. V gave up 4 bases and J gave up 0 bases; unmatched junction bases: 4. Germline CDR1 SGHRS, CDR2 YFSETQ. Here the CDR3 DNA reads TGCGCCAGCAGCCCCACAGGGGATAGCAATCAGCCCCAGCATTTT. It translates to CASSPTGDSNQPQHF.

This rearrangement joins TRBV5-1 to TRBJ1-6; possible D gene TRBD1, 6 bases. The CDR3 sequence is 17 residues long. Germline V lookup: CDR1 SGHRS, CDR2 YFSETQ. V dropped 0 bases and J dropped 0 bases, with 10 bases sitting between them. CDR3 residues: CASSLDRAFSYNSPLHF. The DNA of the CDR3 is TGCGCCAGCAGCTTGGACAGGGCTTTCTCCTATAATTCACCCCTCCACTTT.

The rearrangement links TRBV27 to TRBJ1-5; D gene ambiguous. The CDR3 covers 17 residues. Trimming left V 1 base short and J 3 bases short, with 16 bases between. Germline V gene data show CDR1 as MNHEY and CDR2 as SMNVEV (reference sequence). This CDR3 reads CASSLFGVEGYNQPQHF. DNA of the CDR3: TGTGCCAGCAGTTTATTCGGAGTGGAGGGCTACAATCAGCCCCAGCATTTT.

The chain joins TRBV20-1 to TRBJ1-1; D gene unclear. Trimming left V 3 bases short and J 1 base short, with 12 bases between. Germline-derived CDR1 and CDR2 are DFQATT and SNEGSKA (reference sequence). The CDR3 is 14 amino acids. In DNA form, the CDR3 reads TGCAGTGCTAGTCGGCGGCTTACGAACACTGAAGCTTTCTTT. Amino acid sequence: CSASRRLTNTEAFF.

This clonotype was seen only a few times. The CDR3 here is CASSYWVTGGYTIYF. CDR3 bases: TGTGCCAGCAGTTACTGGGTGACAGGGGGGTACACCATATATTTT. The J gene is TRBJ1-3, the V gene TRBV6-5; 9 nucleotides line up with TRBD1. CDR3 length: 15 amino acids. The V gene end was trimmed by 1 base and the J gene end by 8 bases; junction bases not matched to a gene: 6. Per germline, CDR1 MNHEY and CDR2 SVGAGI.